Below, 18 T cell receptor beta chains from the same sample are listed, as sequenced in a study of identical twins. In TCRdb, the 5' RACE reads were re-called with MiXCR into one record per CDR3 protein. The sample has around 290,000 distinct CDR3 sequences, around 9.7% seen once; the top ten hold roughly 6.8%. Another study also made use of these data, one on yellow fever vaccine responses in identical twins.

The sample taken for sequencing was CD8+ T cells sorted from blood. All receptors derive from a woman under 30 in good health.

This clonotype has a count of ten or more. V and J are TRBV24-1 and TRBJ2-7; a possible D gene is TRBD1 (6 bases). Trimming removed 3 bases at V and 3 bases at J, with 17 bases between. Germline assignment: CDR1 KGHDR and CDR2 SFDVKD. The CDR3 contains 16 residues. CDR3: CATSDLPSGADYEQYF. In DNA form, the CDR3 reads TGTGCCACCAGTGATCTCCCCTCAGGGGCCGACTACGAGCAGTACTTC.

This clonotype came up many times. The gene calls are TRBV28 and TRBJ2-5; 8 bases line up with TRBD2. The CDR3 loop spans 14 amino acids. V lost 6 bases, J lost 5 bases, and 8 bases stayed unmatched. Germline V gene sequence: CDR1 MDHEN, CDR2 SYDVKM. CDR3 sequence (DNA): TGTGCCAGCAGCGGGGGGGGGGAACAGGAGACCCAGTACTTC. This gives the protein CASSGGGEQETQYF.

This sequence joins TRBV4-3 and TRBJ2-7; 8 bases fit TRBD2. Unmatched junction bases numbered 6, after V lost 3 bases and J lost 2 bases. The CDR3 sequence is 15 residues long. The germline gives CDR1 LGHNA, CDR2 YSLEER. The CDR3 loop is CASSHTSGLTYEQYF. For the CDR3, the DNA is TGCGCCAGCAGCCATACTAGCGGCCTCACCTACGAGCAGTACTTC.

The rearrangement links TRBV29-1 to TRBJ2-5; D is perhaps TRBD1 or TRBD2 (7 bases each). Germline loops: CDR1 SQVTM, CDR2 ANQGSEA. V was trimmed by 4 bases and J by 5 bases, leaving 14 bases between them. This CDR3 has 13 amino acids. The CDR3 bases are TGCAGCGTTGCATCAGGGGGGGTGGAGACCCAGTACTTC. Protein product: CSVASGGVETQYF.

This chain uses TRBV6-2 or TRBV6-3 with TRBJ1-2; D is perhaps TRBD1 (5 bases). Trimming left V 5 bases short and J 4 bases short, with 14 bases between. CDR3 length: 14 residues. CDR1 and CDR2 (germline): MNHEY, SVGEGT. CDR3 in DNA: TGTGCCAGCAGTCCTCTGACAGAGATCTATGGCTACACCTTC. Protein product: CASSPLTEIYGYTF.

The genes are TRBV20-1 and TRBJ2-1; D is tentatively TRBD1 or TRBD2 (5 bases each). Germline loops: CDR1 DFQATT, CDR2 SNEGSKA (reference sequence). This CDR3 region has 14 residues. The CDR3, as DNA: TGCAGGACCCGGTCGGGGCCTAGAAAAAATGAGCAGTTCTTC. It encodes CRTRSGPRKNEQFF.

This clonotype was observed a few times. The chain recombines TRBV10-3 with TRBJ2-5, with D hard to call. Germline V gene data show CDR1 as ENHRY and CDR2 as SYGVKD. This CDR3 comprises 12 residues. V shed 0 bases and J shed 9 bases, with 8 bases lying between them. CDR3 amino acids: CAISESPLSQYF. The CDR3, as DNA: TGTGCCATCAGTGAGTCCCCACTATCCCAGTACTTC.

This clonotype was seen repeatedly, ten times or more. The rearrangement joins TRBV7-9 to TRBJ2-1, with TRBD2 matching over 7 bases. Germline assignment: CDR1 SEHNR and CDR2 FQNEAQ (reference sequence). V was clipped by 5 bases and J by 7 bases; unmatched bases: 8. The CDR3 runs to 14 residues. Here the CDR3 reads CASSGREGTNEQFF. DNA for the CDR3: TGTGCCAGCAGCGGGAGGGAGGGGACTAATGAGCAGTTCTTC.

This clonotype has more than one count but fewer than ten. The chain is built from TRBV7-9 and TRBJ2-5; D is unclear. CDR1 SEHNR and CDR2 FQNEAQ come from the germline V gene (reference sequence). The CDR3 runs to 11 residues. V was clipped by 6 bases and J by 5 bases, with 7 bases between them. CDR3 nucleotides: TGTGCCAGCAGTACACGGGAGACCCAGTACTTC. Amino acids: CASSTRETQYF.

This clonotype was detected ten times or more. V usage is TRBV4-2 and J usage is TRBJ2-3, with 8 bases lining up with TRBD2. Germline V gene data show CDR1 as LGHNA and CDR2 as YNFKEQ. The CDR3 has 16 residues. With 0 bases clipped from V and 1 base from J, the junction kept 3 bases outside the gene matches. This CDR3 is CASSQDQAGGTDTQYF. CDR3 in DNA: TGTGCCAGCAGCCAAGATCAAGCGGGGGGCACAGATACGCAGTATTTT.

The chain couples TRBV27 to TRBJ2-3; the match to TRBD2 covers 9 bases. Germline CDR1 MNHEY, CDR2 SMNVEV (reference sequence). The CDR3 loop spans 19 amino acids. Losses at the gene ends were 4 bases for V and 4 bases for J; bases not matched to a gene: 18. In DNA, the CDR3 is TGTGCCAGCAGTTCCCAAAACTTTGTAGCGGGGGAAAAGGCAGATACGCAGTATTTT. Residues: CASSSQNFVAGEKADTQYF.

This clonotype was recorded a few times. The chain uses TRBV7-9 and TRBJ2-3, with TRBD2 matching over 7 bases. The germline CDR1 and CDR2 sequences are SEHNR and FQNEAQ (reference sequence). V was pared by 5 bases and J by 3 bases, with 8 bases of the junction left unmatched. The length of the CDR3 is 15 residues. The DNA for the CDR3 is TGTGCCAGCAGCCCCTGGGGGGGGGAAACAGATACGCAGTATTTT. Translation gives CASSPWGGETDTQYF.

This clonotype has at least ten counts. The CDR3 bases are TGTGCCAGCAGTGAGCGACCTAGCGGGAGCGATGAGCAGTTCTTC. Amino acid sequence: CASSERPSGSDEQFF. The J gene is TRBJ2-1, the V gene TRBV2; 10 positions agree with TRBD2. Germline loops: CDR1 SNHLY, CDR2 FYNNEI. The V segment lost 3 bases and the J segment 8 bases; nucleotides outside the gene matches: 7. CDR3 length: 15 residues. The whole variable domain, filled in from reference TRBV2 and TRBJ2-1, reads EPEVTQTPSHQVTQMGQEVILRCVPISNHLYFYWYRQILGQKVEFLVSFYNNEISEKSEIFDDQFSVERPDGSNFTLKIRSTKLEDSAMYFCASSERPSGSDEQFFGPGTRLTVL.

The sample holds a few counts of this clonotype. The chain combines TRBV15 with TRBJ2-7, with 13 nucleotides matching TRBD2. CDR3 length: 15 amino acids. The V and J ends lost 4 bases and 5 bases, in that order; junction bases with no gene match: 5. Germline CDR1 and CDR2: LNHNV and YYDKDF (reference sequence). The CDR3, as DNA: TGTGCCACCAGCACTACTAGCGGGAGGGCCAACGAGCAGTACTTC. Amino acid sequence: CATSTTSGRANEQYF. Full variable domain (outside the CDR3, taken from reference TRBV15 and TRBJ2-7): DAMVIQNPRYQVTQFGKPVTLSCSQTLNHNVMYWYQQKSSQAPKLLFHYYDKDFNNEADTPDNFQSRRPNTSFCFLDIRSPGLGDTAMYLCATSTTSGRANEQYFGPGTRLTVT.

This clonotype has a count of ten or more. V usage is TRBV28 and J usage is TRBJ2-1, with 7 bases matching TRBD2. Germline trimming cut 3 bases from V and 7 bases from J; bases unmatched to any gene: 6. This CDR3 is 14 amino acids long. Germline CDR1 reads MDHEN; CDR2 reads SYDVKM. CDR3 amino acids: CASSFAGEVNEQFF. The CDR3, as DNA: TGTGCCAGCAGTTTCGCGGGAGAGGTTAATGAGCAGTTCTTC.

V gene TRBV2 combines with J gene TRBJ2-7; TRBD1 agrees at 8 bases. This CDR3 comprises 15 residues. Per the germline V gene, CDR1 is SNHLY and CDR2 is FYNNEI. J lost 4 bases, V lost 1 base, and 6 bases had no gene match. The CDR3 spells CASSEGAGGVYEQYF. In DNA form, the CDR3 reads TGTGCCAGCAGTGAAGGGGCAGGGGGCGTTTACGAGCAGTACTTC.

The chain recombines TRBV6-2 or TRBV6-3 with TRBJ1-1; unclear D gene. Trimming pared 6 bases from V and 1 base from J, leaving 12 bases between. Germline V gives CDR1 MNHEY, CDR2 SVGEGT. The CDR3 spans 14 residues. The CDR3, as DNA: TGTGCCAGCAGCCGATCGGACGAGAACACTGAAGCTTTCTTT. It specifies CASSRSDENTEAFF.

Many counts were recorded for this clonotype. The gene calls are TRBV4-2 and TRBJ2-7, with 7 positions matching TRBD2. The V and J ends lost 1 base and 2 bases, in that order; junction bases with no gene match: 11. This CDR3 comprises 17 residues. Germline V CDR1 and CDR2: LGHNA, YNFKEQ. The CDR3: CASSQVSKAAGTYEQYF. For the CDR3, the DNA is TGTGCCAGCAGCCAAGTAAGCAAGGCAGCGGGGACCTACGAGCAGTACTTC.